This T cell receptor (beta chain) was profiled in a study of PD-1 blockade in classical Hodgkin lymphoma (dated by TCRdb to 2018 to 2020). At the level of the whole study: Nivolumab dosing was 3 mg/kg intravenously every 2 weeks, continuing until either disease progression or unacceptable toxicity. The study used CyTOF and TCR beta sequencing to define a peripheral blood immune signature of response to PD-1 blockade in classical Hodgkin lymphoma. Overall results and qualifications from the work: Baseline TCR diversity was reported as lower in newly diagnosed patients than in healthy donors, and lower still in relapsed/refractory patients. CD4+ but not CD8+ TCR diversity rose significantly by C4D1 (p=0.0027 vs p=0.16), most apparent in complete responders (p=0.02). Baseline diversity similar to that of newly diagnosed patients was observed in trial patients achieving complete response, whereas significantly lower diversity was observed in partial responders and progressors. The study was limited to a single clinical trial cohort, and causes of repertoire differences, possibly disease activity or prior therapy, remained undefined. Lower diversity was observed in patients in whom nivolumab was started less than 1 year after ASCT, and these patients were excluded from later analyses so that confounding by immune reconstitution would be avoided.

Comment on this clone: Its antigen is still unknown. Per-nucleotide qualities are absent, and no much larger clonotype sits a single base away.

Taken from the germline V gene, the CDR1 and CDR2 loops are SGHAT and FQNNGV. The CDR3 runs 17 amino acids, cysteine and phenylalanine included. Just the 51-base CDR3 DNA is kept, in frame starting at base 1. The germline V end is reduced by 5 bases and the J end by 0 bases; junction bases left unmatched: 11. Genomic DNA was extracted with the Qiagen DNeasy kit from unsorted PBMCs and from negatively selected CD4+ and CD8+ fractions. TCR beta CDR3 regions were amplified by immunoSEQ multiplex PCR using primers annealing to V and J segments. Amplification bias was minimized using a synthetic immune receptor repertoire, and residual bias was removed computationally after sequencing. Per the authors' processing: Repertoire diversity was quantified as the Shannon entropy index using custom Python scripts. Unsorted, CD4+ and CD8+ repertoires were analyzed separately, except for combined analyses in which CD4+ and CD8+ sequences were merged in silico. Clonal expansion was defined as a frequency increase of at least 2-fold after treatment compared with C1D1, and clones undetected at baseline were assigned a pseudocount of 0.5. Singleton clones were defined as clones with 0 or 1 copy at C1D1, and non-singleton clones were defined as clones with 2 or more copies. Clones expanded in unsorted samples were annotated as CD4+, CD8+ or unknown by matching protein sequences in sorted samples from the same patient. Wilcoxon tests on paired samples were used to test diversity changes from C1D1 to C4D1. Drawn from immuneACCESS, this table holds only the in-frame rearrangements with V and J called that TCRdb kept. Clones are partly lost; checked studies trace under half to an unresolved V gene and leave the rest unexplained. Clone size and the V and J calls come from that table; the DNA yielded D and trimming. For this sample there are over 20,000 clones; roughly two thirds appear just once. Of the sample, about 15% falls within the top ten clones.

Read against the paper, the sample's time point label means: cycle 1 day 1 (C1D1), immediately before nivolumab initiation. Every trial patient had relapsed after autologous stem cell transplantation, and cohorts A, B and C differed in prior brentuximab vedotin exposure. The trial cohort comprised 56 patients with relapsed/refractory classical Hodgkin lymphoma whose best overall responses were complete response, partial response or progressive disease. Single-agent nivolumab was administered to trial patients in the multi-cohort phase II CheckMate 205 trial. Best overall response was determined by an independent review committee according to the 2007 International Working Group response criteria. Trial PBMCs were collected immediately before nivolumab initiation (C1D1) and during therapy at cycle 2 day 1 and cycle 4 day 1. Peripheral blood was collected in 8 mL Vacutainer Cell Preparation Tubes, from which PBMCs were isolated by centrifugation and then cryopreserved.

This clonotype originated in a human donor with classical Hodgkin lymphoma. The rearranged chain carries TRBV11-2 and TRBJ2-7, with TRBD2 matching 9 junction bases. The input for sequencing was peripheral blood mononuclear cells (PBMCs), taken at baseline. For the CDR3, the sequence is CASSGLAGVAPSYEQYF. The DNA reads TGTGCCAGCAGCGGCTTAGCGGGAGTAGCTCCCTCCTACGAGCAGTACTTC.